The 2 T cell receptor beta chains below all came from one sample that was sequenced in a study of OX40 agonist ivuxolimab in advanced cancers. Repertoires were generated with immunoSEQ multiplex PCR, while TCRdb's copy carries only in-frame clones and drops some. The table includes roughly 70,000 clones, around 88% detected once. The sequencing used CD4+ or CD8+ T cells sorted from blood, collected in a trial of the OX40 agonist ivuxolimab. The receptors originated from an adult with an advanced solid tumor such as melanoma, head and neck, liver or kidney cancer.

The chain joins TRBV19 to TRBJ1-2, with no clear D. In germline, CDR1 is LNHDA, CDR2 SQIVND (reference sequence). The V gene lost 3 bases and the J gene lost 4 bases, with 6 bases spanning the gap. The CDR3 has 12 amino acids. The CDR3 nucleotides are TGTGCCAGTAGTATGGCGACCTATGGCTACACCTTC. Residues: CASSMATYGYTF.

V is TRBV5-5 and J is TRBJ1-6; TRBD1 might be the D (5 bases). Germline V gene lookup returns CDR1 SGHKS and CDR2 YYEKEE (reference sequence). This CDR3 is 18 amino acids long. V lost 0 bases and J 6 bases, leaving 19 bases between the germline ends. The CDR3 reads CASSLEKIAGLINSPLHF. CDR3 DNA sequence: TGTGCCAGCAGCTTGGAAAAGATAGCGGGACTCATTAATTCACCCCTCCACTTT.